There are many counts of the clone carrying this T cell receptor (beta chain). No antigen is known for it. This entry belongs to a study of CD8 T cells in ankylosing spondylitis. General study findings and limits: Significant enrichment of disease-linked clones was reportedly seen in matched ankylosing spondylitis synovial fluid.

This CDR3 comprises 15 residues. J was trimmed by 7 bases and V by 5 bases; bases with no gene match: 11. Germline assignment: CDR1 SGHKS and CDR2 YYEKEE (reference sequence). In making TCR beta libraries, quantitative 5'-RACE with molecular barcodes was used. From the 5' RACE reads, TCRdb called clonotypes with MiXCR, one entry per CDR3 protein. Found here are 350,000 or so distinct CDR3 sequences, roughly 11% of them singletons; the top ten hold roughly 9.1%. This clonotype was sampled from a female donor with ankylosing spondylitis or in good health (not recorded which). The chain couples TRBV5-5 to TRBJ1-5, with 8 positions matching TRBD1. Specimen: blood, either unsorted or a sorted T cell fraction (not recorded which). The CDR3 coding sequence is TGTGCCAGCAGGGCGACAGGGGTGGTAGAACAGCCCCAGCATTTT. It codes for CASRATGVVEQPQHF.